A single sample is the source of the 15 T cell receptor beta chains below, sequenced in a study of shared clonotypes between healthy human individuals. The repertoire was sequenced with immunoSEQ multiplex PCR; TCRdb's copy has only in-frame clones and lacks some. Of around 2.1 million clones listed, roughly 91% were seen once; the top ten hold 1.5% to 2%. Only CD45RO-negative cells positively selected for CCR7 counted as naive CD8 cells, so terminally differentiated effector memory CD45RA+ cells were excluded. Material: naive CD8+ T cells from PBMCs. The receptors derive from a man aged 18-30 years in good health. Some clones in this sample may be carry-over from other donors' samples.

The chain uses TRBV7-2 and TRBJ2-1; TRBD2 is a possible D gene (7 bases). The CDR3 loop spans 16 amino acids. V shed 4 bases and J shed 5 bases, with 18 bases lying between them. Per the germline V gene, CDR1 is SGHTA and CDR2 is FQGNSA. CDR3 nucleotides: TGTGCCAGCAGCTGGGGGGGCGCAGGGGTCCACAATGAGCAGTTCTTC. This sequence encodes CASSWGGAGVHNEQFF.

The chain combines TRBV15 with TRBJ2-5, with D perhaps matching TRBD2 (5 bases). V shed 1 base and J shed 0 bases, with 18 bases lying between them. CDR3 length: 18 residues. Looked up from germline, CDR1 is LNHNV and CDR2 is YYDKDF (reference sequence). Here the CDR3 reads CATSRVSTWRVDQETQYF. CDR3 sequence (DNA): TGTGCCACCAGCAGAGTTTCGACGTGGCGGGTCGACCAAGAGACCCAGTACTTC.

The gene calls are TRBV9 and TRBJ2-7, with 7 bases identical to TRBD1. The germline V gene encodes CDR1 SGDLS and CDR2 YYNGEE. This CDR3 spans 13 amino acids. V lost 0 bases to trimming and J lost 4 bases; unmatched junction nucleotides: 1. CDR3 in DNA: TGTGCCAGCAGCGTAGGGGGACAGTACGAGCAGTACTTC. This sequence encodes CASSVGGQYEQYF.

The V call is TRBV11-2, the J call TRBJ2-7; a possible D gene is TRBD1 (5 bases). The CDR3 is made up of 12 amino acids. In germline, CDR1 is SGHAT, CDR2 FQNNGV. V was cut by 5 bases and J by 7 bases, with 12 bases left in between. CDR3 residues: CASSPYPGEQYF. Written as DNA, the CDR3 is TGTGCCAGCAGCCCATACCCAGGGGAGCAGTACTTC.

The chain joins TRBV5-4 to TRBJ2-7; the D is unclear. The CDR3 runs 13 residues. The germline V gene has CDR1 SGHNT and CDR2 YYREEE (reference sequence). Trimming shortened V by 4 bases and J by 0 bases, and 8 bases separated the two germline ends. For the CDR3, the DNA is TGTGCCAGCAGCCCCGGGTACTCCTACGAGCAGTACTTC. Amino acid sequence: CASSPGYSYEQYF.

This clone was counted a single time. This chain uses TRBV7-9 with TRBJ2-1; TRBD2 matches at 10 bases. V was pared by 4 bases and J by 6 bases, with 9 bases of the junction left unmatched. CDR1 and CDR2 (germline): SEHNR, FQNEAQ (reference sequence). The CDR3 is 16 residues long. CDR3 nucleotide sequence: TGTGCCAGCAGCTCCCCGTTCCTAGCGGGAGTCAATGAGCAGTTCTTC. This sequence encodes CASSSPFLAGVNEQFF.

Points on this clone: Other DNA sequences within the sample encode an identical CDR3. The V call is TRBV5-1, the J call TRBJ1-5; weak D call: TRBD1 (6 bases). Germline loops: CDR1 SGHRS, CDR2 YFSETQ. Trimming removed 5 bases at V and 0 bases at J, with 9 bases between. The CDR3 is 14 residues long. DNA of the CDR3: TGCGCCAGCAGTCTGGGACATAGCAATCAGCCCCAGCATTTT. Translating gives CASSLGHSNQPQHF.

As concerns this clone: This sample includes further DNA sequences coding for the same CDR3. The chain combines TRBV6-5 with TRBJ2-7; TRBD1 matches at 9 bases. Germline V gives CDR1 MNHEY, CDR2 SVGAGI. V trimming: 6 bases; J trimming: 1 base; junction bases outside the gene matches: 4. The length of the CDR3 is 14 residues. In DNA, the CDR3 is TGTGCCAGCAGCCCGGGACAGGGATCCTACGAGCAGTACTTC. As protein: CASSPGQGSYEQYF.

V and J are TRBV12-2 and TRBJ1-5; the D call TRBD1 from the table was never checked on the DNA. TRBV12-2 is annotated as a pseudogene. CDR3 length: 14 amino acids. Written as DNA, the CDR3 is TGTGCAAGTCGCTTAGGACAGAAGTCTCAGCCCCAGCATTTT. Translating it yields CASRLGQKSQPQHF.

The sample holds one count of this clone. The chain couples TRBV28 to TRBJ2-5, with D unclear. The germline V gene has CDR1 MDHEN and CDR2 SYDVKM. V lost 7 bases and J 4 bases, leaving 13 bases between the germline ends. The CDR3 sequence is 13 residues long. The CDR3 DNA sequence: TGTGCCAGCACCCTGGTGACGGGAGAGACCCAGTACTTC. It translates to CASTLVTGETQYF.

The CDR3 loop is CASSVQQRRTDTQYF. In DNA form, the CDR3 reads TGTGCCAGCAGCGTACAGCAGAGACGCACAGATACGCAGTATTTT. The rearrangement links TRBV9 to TRBJ2-3; D unclear. This CDR3 region has 15 residues. Germline values: CDR1 SGDLS, CDR2 YYNGEE. V was pared by 1 base and J by 1 base, with 10 bases between. The whole variable domain, filled in from reference TRBV9 and TRBJ2-3, reads DSGVTQTPKHLITATGQRVTLRCSPRSGDLSVYWYQQSLDQGLQFLIQYYNGEERAKGNILERFSAQQFPDLHSELNLSSLELGDSALYFCASSVQQRRTDTQYFGPGTRLTVL.

The chain employs TRBV19 and TRBJ2-1; no reliable D call. CDR1 LNHDA and CDR2 SQIVND come from the germline V gene (reference sequence). V lost 3 bases and J 8 bases, leaving 23 bases between the germline ends. The CDR3 contains 17 residues. The chain's CDR3 is CASSIGFGRPQRDEQFF. As DNA, the CDR3 is TGTGCCAGTAGTATTGGGTTTGGCCGACCTCAACGCGATGAGCAGTTCTTC.

The rearrangement joins TRBV6-5 to TRBJ2-1; D unclear. Per the germline V gene, CDR1 is MNHEY and CDR2 is SVGAGI. Trimming pared 5 bases from V and 3 bases from J, leaving 14 bases between. The CDR3 is made up of 15 amino acids. CDR3 loop: CASSPGRTLYNEQFF. The CDR3 nucleotides are TGTGCCAGCAGTCCCGGTCGGACCCTCTACAATGAGCAGTTCTTC.

J is TRBJ1-2 and V is TRBV5-1; weak D call: TRBD1 (5 bases). The CDR3 has 16 amino acids. V was trimmed by 0 bases and J by 3 bases, leaving 15 bases between them. Germline assignment: CDR1 SGHRS and CDR2 YFSETQ. The CDR3 loop reads CASSLGLGDGHYGYTF. CDR3 DNA: TGCGCCAGCAGCTTGGGCCTAGGGGACGGCCACTATGGCTACACCTTC. Looking up the rest from reference TRBV5-1 and TRBJ1-2 gives the full variable domain: KAGVTQTPRYLIKTRGQQVTLSCSPISGHRSVSWYQQTPGQGLQFLFEYFSETQRNKGNFPGRFSGRQFSNSRSEMNVSTLELGDSALYLCASSLGLGDGHYGYTFGSGTRLTVV.

Details on this clone: The sample holds other DNA sequences that translate to the same CDR3. This rearrangement joins TRBV4-1 to TRBJ2-5; no reliable D call. CDR1 and CDR2 from the germline V gene are MGHRA and YSYEKL. Trimming stripped 2 bases from V and 5 bases from J, with 6 bases between. The CDR3 has 12 amino acids. The CDR3, as DNA: TGCGCCAGCAGCCAATACGGGGAGACCCAGTACTTC. It is translated as CASSQYGETQYF.